Listed below are T cell receptor beta chains from one sample, sequenced in a study of control samples from healthy donors and cancer patients. TCRdb's copy holds only in-frame clones and misses some; the assay was immunoSEQ multiplex PCR. The data contain 130,000 to 150,000 clones, roughly 94% of them singletons. Sequencing used PBMCs. The receptors shown here come from a man in his 60s with colorectal cancer. The CDR3 runs from the conserved cysteine through the conserved F or W. D genes are given only for firm matches. Expanded clones are given a class, and other clones once, few, many or no size at all.

>-|11|-|TRBJ1-2|TRBV2
TGTGCCAGCAGTGTGGACGATGGCTACACCTTC
CASSVDDGYTF
>once|12|-|TRBJ2-1|TRBV10-1
TGCGCCAGCCCCCCGTGGGACAATGAGCAGTTCTTC
CASPPWDNEQFF
>-|16|TRBD2|TRBJ2-2|TRBV11-2
TGTGCCAGCAGCTTAGACGGGGGGGCGAGCACCGGGGAGCTGTTTTTT
CASSLDGGASTGELFF
>-|14|-|TRBJ1-1|TRBV12-5
TGTGCTAGTGGACCATCGGACCCGAACACTGAAGCTTTCTTT
CASGPSDPNTEAFF
>-|15|-|TRBJ1-5|TRBV5-1
TGCGCCAGCAGCTTGGGGGGGACGAGCAATCAGCCCCAGCATTTT
CASSLGGTSNQPQHF
>-|14|-|TRBJ2-1|TRBV4-1
TGCGCCAGCAGCCAAAGGGGTAGTCAGCATGAGCAGTTCTTC
CASSQRGSQHEQFF
>-|14|-|TRBJ1-5|TRBV5-4
TGTGCCAGCAGTAGTATGGGGCTCAATCAGCCCCAGCATTTT
CASSSMGLNQPQHF
>-|14|TRBD1|TRBJ2-5|TRBV30
TGTGCCTGGAGCGGGACAGGGAAGGTGGAGACCCAGTACTTC
CAWSGTGKVETQYF
>-|15|-|TRBJ2-3|TRBV15
TGTGCCACCAGCAGGGAGGACAGTTCAACAGATACGCAGTATTTT
CATSREDSSTDTQYF
>-|13|TRBD1|TRBJ1-1|TRBV30
TGTGCCTGGAGTGTAGCCGTACAGGGGACGGCTTTCTTT
CAWSVAVQGTAFF
>-|15|TRBD1|TRBJ2-2|TRBV6-5
TGTGCCAGCAGTTACGGGACAGTATCCACCGGGGAGCTGTTTTTT
CASSYGTVSTGELFF
>-|13|TRBD1|TRBJ1-2|TRBV5-1
TGCGCCAGCAGATCCGGGACAGGAGTCGGCTACACCTTC
CASRSGTGVGYTF
>once|12|-|TRBJ2-7|TRBV12-3/TRBV12-4
TGTGCCAGCGAAACAGTTTCCTACGAGCAGTACTTC
CASETVSYEQYF
>-|11|TRBD1|TRBJ2-1|TRBV6-2/TRBV6-3
TGTGCCAGCAGTGGGGACAGGGTATGGTTCTTC
CASSGDRVWFF
>-|15|-|TRBJ2-2|TRBV19
TGTGCCAGTAGTATCCCAGGGGTAGGCACCGGGGAGCTGTTTTTT
CASSIPGVGTGELFF
>-|13|TRBD1|TRBJ1-2|TRBV29-1
TGCAGCGTCCGGGACAGGAATAACTATGGCTACACCTTC
CSVRDRNNYGYTF
>-|12|TRBD1|TRBJ1-1|TRBV12-3/TRBV12-4
TGTGCCAGCAGGCGGACAGGGGAAGAAGCTTTCTTT
CASRRTGEEAFF
>-|12|-|TRBJ2-7|TRBV6-5
TGTGCCAGCGGCTCCGGTTCCTACGAGCAGTACTTC
CASGSGSYEQYF
>-|15|TRBD1|TRBJ1-5|TRBV28
TGTGCCAGCAGTTCCGGACAGGGAAGGTATCAGCCCCAGCATTTT
CASSSGQGRYQPQHF
>-|13|TRBD1|TRBJ2-7|TRBV4-1
TGCGCCAGCAGCCGAGGACAGGGCTACGAGCAGTACTTC
CASSRGQGYEQYF
>-|13|-|TRBJ2-7|TRBV7-9
TGTGCCAGCAGCTTAGAGAGATTATACGAGCAGTACTTC
CASSLERLYEQYF
>-|11|TRBD2|TRBJ2-5|TRBV20-1
TGCAGTGCCCGGGGAGGGGAGACCCAGTACTTC
CSARGGETQYF
>-|15|-|TRBJ2-1|TRBV5-1
TGCGCCAGCAGCTTGGCAGGGGATATTTTTGATGAGCAGTTCTTC
CASSLAGDIFDEQFF
>-|15|-|TRBJ2-5|TRBV24-1
TGTGCCACCAGTGATTTGCGGGGGACTGGGGAGACCCAGTACTTC
CATSDLRGTGETQYF
>-|12|-|TRBJ2-7|TRBV10-3
TGTGCCATCAGTGAGTCTGGTGACGAGCAGTACTTC
CAISESGDEQYF
>-|15|-|TRBJ1-2|TRBV7-2
TGTGCCAGCAGCCCAGGGAGTACCCTAAACTATGGCTACACCTTC
CASSPGSTLNYGYTF
>-|14|-|TRBJ2-6|TRBV2
TGTGCCAGCAGGGGGAGTTCTGGGGCCAACGTCCTGACTTTC
CASRGSSGANVLTF
>-|18|-|TRBJ1-2|TRBV19
TGTGCCAGTAGTACCCTTTTTGGTGGGACGAGGAACCTCTATGGCTACACCTTC
CASSTLFGGTRNLYGYTF
>once|16|TRBD1|TRBJ1-2|TRBV6-2/TRBV6-3
TGTGCCAGCAGTTATGGACAGGGTACCGGTAACTATGGCTACACCTTC
CASSYGQGTGNYGYTF
>-|14|-|TRBJ2-7|TRBV6-5
TGTGCCAGCAGTAGGAGCGAGAACTCCTACGAGCAGTACTTC
CASSRSENSYEQYF
>-|14|-|TRBJ2-3|TRBV27
TGTGCCAGCAGTCCCGGACGGGACACAGATACGCAGTATTTT
CASSPGRDTDTQYF
>-|12|-|TRBJ1-2|TRBV30
TGTGCCTGGAGTAGAGCTAACTATGGCTACACCTTC
CAWSRANYGYTF
>-|17|-|TRBJ2-3|TRBV11-3
TGTGCCAGCAGCTCAGACAGTTTAGGGGGATTGACAGATACGCAGTATTTT
CASSSDSLGGLTDTQYF
>-|17|-|TRBJ1-1|TRBV19
TGTGCCAGTAGTATAGAGGGTAAAGGCAGATACAACACTGAAGCTTTCTTT
CASSIEGKGRYNTEAFF
>-|14|-|TRBJ1-2|TRBV2
TGTGCCAGCAGTGAACGCGGGGGTATCTATGGCTACACCTTC
CASSERGGIYGYTF
>-|12|-|TRBJ2-2|TRBV12-3/TRBV12-4
TGTGCCAGCAGATGGAACACCGGGGAGCTGTTTTTT
CASRWNTGELFF
>-|15|-|TRBJ2-5|TRBV5-4
TGTGCCAGCAGCTTGAGCTCGGCAGGGCGGGAGACCCAGTACTTC
CASSLSSAGRETQYF
>-|13|-|TRBJ2-2|TRBV12-3/TRBV12-4
TGTGCCAGCAGTCCTACCGGGGGTGGGGAGCTGTTTTTT
CASSPTGGGELFF
>-|12|-|TRBJ2-3|TRBV4-1
TGCGCCAGCAGCTCTAGCACAGATACGCAGTATTTT
CASSSSTDTQYF
>-|13|-|TRBJ1-4|TRBV19
TGTGCCAGTAGCCTGCCTCTTAATGAAAAACTGTTTTTT
CASSLPLNEKLFF
>-|15|-|TRBJ1-1|TRBV7-9
TGTGCCAGCAGCTCCACAAGTTTAGTGAACACTGAAGCTTTCTTT
CASSSTSLVNTEAFF
>-|15|-|TRBJ1-5|TRBV19
TGTGCCAGTAGTATAAATGGGCTATCTAATCAGCCCCAGCATTTT
CASSINGLSNQPQHF
>-|11|-|TRBJ2-7|TRBV3-1/TRBV3-2
TGTGCCAGCAGCCAAGTAGGCGAGCAGTACTTC
CASSQVGEQYF
>-|14|-|TRBJ2-3|TRBV5-1
TGCGCCAGCGGACAGTTGGAGCCGGCAGGTACGCAGTATTTT
CASGQLEPAGTQYF
>-|14|TRBD1|TRBJ1-2|TRBV7-2
TGTGCCAGCAGCACCGGACAGGGGGCGGGTGGCTACACCTTC
CASSTGQGAGGYTF
>once|14|-|TRBJ1-6|TRBV19
TGTGCCAGTAGTTCCCCGGATACTAATTCACCCCTCCACTTT
CASSSPDTNSPLHF
>-|15|-|TRBJ1-4|TRBV6-1
TGTGCCAGCAGTGAAGCGACAGCCCTTAATGAAAAACTGTTTTTT
CASSEATALNEKLFF
>-|10|-|TRBJ2-5|TRBV20-1
TGCAGTGCTAGAGGGGAGACCCAGTACTTC
CSARGETQYF
>-|14|-|TRBJ1-1|TRBV5-1
TGCGCCAGCAGCCCGTTGGAGCTGAACACTGAAGCTTTCTTT
CASSPLELNTEAFF
>-|15|-|TRBJ1-2|TRBV18
TGTGCCAGCTCTCCGGACAGTTCCTACCACTATGGCTACACCTTC
CASSPDSSYHYGYTF
>-|13|-|TRBJ1-1|TRBV10-3
TGTGCCATCAGAGTCCTGGTCGGCACTGAAGCTTTCTTT
CAIRVLVGTEAFF
>-|13|-|TRBJ1-3|TRBV18
TGTGCCAGCTCACTTGGGTTTGGAAACACCATATATTTT
CASSLGFGNTIYF
>-|14|-|TRBJ1-1|TRBV7-9
TGTGCCAGCAGCCCACAAGAGATGAACACTGAAGCTTTCTTT
CASSPQEMNTEAFF
>-|16|TRBD2|TRBJ2-3|TRBV3-1/TRBV3-2
TGTGCCAGCAGCCAAGATATCGGGGGGGCGACAGATACGCAGTATTTT
CASSQDIGGATDTQYF
>-|14|TRBD1|TRBJ2-2|TRBV24-1
TGTGCCACCCGACAGGGGATGGGCACCGGGGAGCTGTTTTTT
CATRQGMGTGELFF